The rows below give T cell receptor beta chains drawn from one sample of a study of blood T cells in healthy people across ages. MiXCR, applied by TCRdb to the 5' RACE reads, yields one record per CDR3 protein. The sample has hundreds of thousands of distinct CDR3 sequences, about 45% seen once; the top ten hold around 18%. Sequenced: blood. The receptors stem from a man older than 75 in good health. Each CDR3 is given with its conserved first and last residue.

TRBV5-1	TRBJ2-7	CASSLVDSTYEQYF
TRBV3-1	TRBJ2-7	CASSQVNGYEQYF
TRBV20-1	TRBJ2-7	CSARGLAGVNEQYF
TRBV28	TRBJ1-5	CASLSGAYQPQHF
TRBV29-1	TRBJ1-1	CSARTPMNTEAFF
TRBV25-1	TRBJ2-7	CASSESARKANEQYF
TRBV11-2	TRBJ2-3	CASSLDHGGSTDTQYF
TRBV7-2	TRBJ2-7	CASSLGPVRGRDYEQYF
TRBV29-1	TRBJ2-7	CSVGEGRDYEQYF
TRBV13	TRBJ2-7	CASSRGAYEQYF